A single T cell receptor beta chain is shown here with its context. The source of the sample is a study of PD-L1 blockade in urothelial cancer. At the level of the study: The patients' atezolizumab therapy, 1,200 mg intravenously every 3 weeks, started at some point between 2013 and 2014.

Spiked synthetic TCR analogs estimated absolute template abundance per PCR. TCRdb keeps only in-frame clones here, not all; method: immunoSEQ multiplex PCR. The sample contains about 30,000 clones, around 87% of which appear only once. Pretreatment and on-treatment blood mononuclear cell samples were taken, totaling between 1 and 8 time points per patient. V lost 4 bases, J lost 2 bases, and 17 bases lay in between. Germline lookup yields CDR1 SGHRS and CDR2 YFSETQ. CDR3 length: 16 residues. This chain uses TRBV5-1 with TRBJ2-3, with a tentative D call TRBD1 (5 bases). This receptor was taken from a man over 45 with urothelial cancer. This specimen consisted of PBMCs, obtained around atezolizumab (anti-PD-L1) treatment. For the CDR3, the DNA is TGCGCCAGCAGCCAAGGGGCCCTGGTGGTCACAGATACGCAGTATTTT. As protein: CASSQGALVVTDTQYF.